This is a list of T cell receptor beta chains from one sample in a study of cytomegalovirus exposure and HLA in healthy donors. The table came from immunoSEQ multiplex PCR; TCRdb's copy has only in-frame clones and leaves some out. The data show around 190,000 clones, 8.5% to 10% seen once. The specimen was PBMCs. The receptors here all came from a woman in her twenties or thirties in good health and CMV-seropositive. Each CDR3 is given with its conserved first and last residue. D genes are given only for firm matches. A row's size may be missing; if present it is once, few, many or a size class.

V gene: TRBV4-2; D gene: TRBD2; clone size: .; J gene: TRBJ2-1; CDR3 protein: CASSQETGGANEQFF; CDR3 DNA: TGTGCCAGCAGCCAAGAGACGGGAGGGGCCAATGAGCAGTTCTTC
V gene: TRBV10-3; D gene: TRBD1; clone size: few; J gene: TRBJ1-1; CDR3 protein: CAIRHVGTGTGAEAFF; CDR3 DNA: TGTGCCATCAGGCACGTAGGAACCGGGACAGGGGCTGAAGCTTTCTTT
V gene: TRBV18; D gene: .; clone size: .; J gene: TRBJ1-1; CDR3 protein: CASLGSENTEAFF; CDR3 DNA: TGTGCCAGCTTGGGGAGTGAGAACACTGAAGCTTTCTTT
V gene: TRBV5-5; D gene: .; clone size: .; J gene: TRBJ2-1; CDR3 protein: CASSLGGSAYNEQFF; CDR3 DNA: TGTGCCAGCAGCTTGGGTGGGAGTGCCTACAATGAGCAGTTCTTC
V gene: TRBV12-1; D gene: .; clone size: .; J gene: TRBJ2-1; CDR3 protein: CASSLTSGSYNEQFF; CDR3 DNA: TGTGCCAGCAGCTTGACTAGCGGGAGTTACAATGAGCAGTTCTTC
V gene: TRBV5-1; D gene: TRBD1; clone size: .; J gene: TRBJ2-3; CDR3 protein: CASLRGGSTDTQYF; CDR3 DNA: TGCGCCAGCCTCAGAGGGGGCAGCACAGATACGCAGTATTTT
V gene: TRBV29-1; D gene: .; clone size: few; J gene: TRBJ2-1; CDR3 protein: CSVVTGDGYNEQFF; CDR3 DNA: TGCAGCGTTGTTACGGGGGACGGCTACAATGAGCAGTTCTTC
V gene: TRBV18; D gene: TRBD2; clone size: few; J gene: TRBJ2-1; CDR3 protein: CASSTQRDSPSYNEQFF; CDR3 DNA: TGTGCCAGCTCAACCCAGCGGGACTCCCCCTCCTACAATGAGCAGTTCTTC
V gene: TRBV18; D gene: .; clone size: .; J gene: TRBJ1-1; CDR3 protein: CASSPHGVENTEAFF; CDR3 DNA: TGTGCCAGCTCACCACACGGGGTGGAGAACACTGAAGCTTTCTTT
V gene: TRBV4-1; D gene: .; clone size: .; J gene: TRBJ2-2; CDR3 protein: CASSQEASVTGELFF; CDR3 DNA: TGCGCCAGCAGCCAAGAGGCTAGCGTCACCGGGGAGCTGTTTTTT
V gene: TRBV4-2; D gene: .; clone size: .; J gene: TRBJ1-1; CDR3 protein: CASSQVIRQRLNTEAFF; CDR3 DNA: TGTGCCAGCAGCCAAGTGATTAGACAGAGATTGAACACTGAAGCTTTCTTT
V gene: TRBV19; D gene: .; clone size: .; J gene: TRBJ2-1; CDR3 protein: CASSLGQFTDEQFF; CDR3 DNA: TGTGCCAGTAGTCTAGGACAGTTTACCGATGAGCAGTTCTTC
V gene: TRBV7-9; D gene: .; clone size: few; J gene: TRBJ2-7; CDR3 protein: CASSLTGLSYEQYF; CDR3 DNA: TGTGCCAGCAGCTTAACCGGACTCTCCTACGAGCAGTACTTC
V gene: TRBV19; D gene: .; clone size: few; J gene: TRBJ2-6; CDR3 protein: CASAMTVLGDSGANVLTF; CDR3 DNA: TGTGCCAGTGCTATGACAGTCCTAGGGGACTCTGGGGCCAACGTCCTGACTTTC
V gene: TRBV4-1; D gene: .; clone size: .; J gene: TRBJ1-1; CDR3 protein: CASSSRTDGTEAFF; CDR3 DNA: TGCGCCAGCAGCTCGCGGACAGACGGAACCGAAGCTTTCTTT
V gene: TRBV6-5; D gene: .; clone size: .; J gene: TRBJ1-1; CDR3 protein: CASEEIGVHTEAFF; CDR3 DNA: TGTGCCAGCGAGGAGATAGGGGTCCACACTGAAGCTTTCTTT
V gene: TRBV9; D gene: .; clone size: once; J gene: TRBJ2-7; CDR3 protein: CASSEAGGPPYEQYF; CDR3 DNA: TGTGCCAGCAGTGAAGCTGGAGGGCCTCCCTACGAGCAGTACTTC
V gene: TRBV2; D gene: .; clone size: .; J gene: TRBJ1-2; CDR3 protein: CASRGGLYTF; CDR3 DNA: TGTGCCAGCAGGGGGGGTCTCTACACCTTC
V gene: TRBV6-1; D gene: .; clone size: .; J gene: TRBJ1-5; CDR3 protein: CASSEERGPYVGAQHF; CDR3 DNA: TGTGCCAGCAGTGAAGAGCGGGGGCCGTACGTTGGGGCCCAGCATTTT
V gene: TRBV19; D gene: .; clone size: few; J gene: TRBJ1-1; CDR3 protein: CASSPQTPNTEAFF; CDR3 DNA: TGTGCCAGTAGCCCACAGACCCCGAACACTGAAGCTTTCTTT
V gene: TRBV14; D gene: .; clone size: .; J gene: TRBJ2-7; CDR3 protein: CASSQAGLYEQYF; CDR3 DNA: TGTGCCAGCAGCCAAGCAGGTCTCTACGAGCAGTACTTC
V gene: TRBV6-1; D gene: TRBD1; clone size: few; J gene: TRBJ1-5; CDR3 protein: CASSEGQGGRNQPQHF; CDR3 DNA: TGTGCCAGCAGTGAAGGACAGGGGGGACGCAATCAGCCCCAGCATTTT
V gene: TRBV27; D gene: .; clone size: few; J gene: TRBJ2-5; CDR3 protein: CASSEGLGTQYF; CDR3 DNA: TGTGCCAGTTCGGAGGGTCTGGGGACCCAGTACTTC
V gene: TRBV15; D gene: TRBD2; clone size: .; J gene: TRBJ2-3; CDR3 protein: CATSRDQGLVVGLGTDTQYF; CDR3 DNA: TGTGCCACCAGCAGAGACCAGGGACTAGTAGTGGGCCTGGGCACAGATACGCAGTATTTT
V gene: TRBV9; D gene: .; clone size: few; J gene: TRBJ2-2; CDR3 protein: CASSVRGGELFF; CDR3 DNA: TGTGCCAGCAGCGTCAGGGGAGGGGAGCTGTTTTTT